This T cell receptor (beta chain) was documented in a study of T cell responses to AZD1222 COVID-19 vaccine. Some clones are missing from TCRdb's copy, which holds only in-frame ones; the method was immunoSEQ multiplex PCR. The repertoire holds about 150,000 clones, with about nine tenths as singletons. The germline V gene encodes CDR1 SGHRS and CDR2 YFSETQ. V was shortened by 4 bases and J by 0 bases, with 11 bases between the two germline ends. This CDR3 is 16 amino acids long. The J gene is TRBJ2-6, the V gene TRBV5-1; no clear D gene. The TCR comes from an adult in good health. Here the sequenced sample was peripheral blood, taken on day 0 of AZD1222 vaccination. In DNA form, the CDR3 reads TGCGCCAGCAGCGGTGGCCGCAGCTCTGGGGCCAACGTCCTGACTTTC. It yields the protein CASSGGRSSGANVLTF.